This T cell receptor (beta chain) was observed in a study of blood T cell repertoires in COVID-19. As for the study in general: The United States, Italy and Spain provided the acute and convalescent COVID-19 samples. Sample material is recorded as cDNA or gDNA derived from T cells, B-cell-depleted T cells, or PBMCs.

Enrolled during active infection, Seattle patients were then followed longitudinally. Per the authors' pipeline: The assay estimated nucleated cells by amplifying reference gene primers. Some clones are missing from TCRdb's copy, which holds only in-frame ones; the method was immunoSEQ multiplex PCR. The V and J calls and clone size are taken from that table; D and trimming were inferred from the DNA. The sample carries about 310,000 clones, around 89% recorded once. The TCR was taken from a woman in her forties with COVID-19, enrolled during active disease. The specimen sequenced was peripheral blood.

CDR3 loop: CASSQDRDSPLHF. CDR3 bases: TGTGCCAGCAGCCAAGACAGGGATTCACCCCTCCACTTT. The V and J genes are TRBV4-2 and TRBJ1-6, with D possibly matching TRBD1 (5 bases). With 0 bases removed from V and 8 bases from J, the gap between germline ends came to 5 bases. Germline CDR1 is LGHNA and CDR2 is YNFKEQ. CDR3 length equals 13 residues.